This TCR beta chain came from a study of blood T cells in healthy people across ages. Study in general: About one barcoded beta molecule was captured per two T cells (by template switching).

Concerning this clonotype itself: An end of the junction differs from the germline gene, which may be a read error.

There are 15 residues in the CDR3. Per germline, CDR1 MNHEY and CDR2 SVGAGI. Using a J-beta primer mix together with a sample-barcoded 5' primer, a second PCR was run for roughly 6 to 12 cycles. TCRdb called the 5' RACE reads again in MiXCR, with one record for every CDR3 protein. In the table there are about 1.4 million distinct CDR3 sequences, approximately 59% of which are singletons. The chain combines TRBV6-5 with TRBJ1-1; 8 bases align to TRBD1. Sequences were obtained from blood. The clonotype was recovered from a young man in good health. The CDR3 DNA reads as TGTGCCAGCAGTTGGGGGACAGGCATGAACCCTGAAGCTTTCTTT. Protein product: CASSWGTGMNPEAFF.